This T cell receptor beta chain was observed in a study of T cell responses to AZD1222 COVID-19 vaccine. Assay used: immunoSEQ multiplex PCR; TCRdb lists only in-frame clones, some missing. Of 110,000 to 150,000 clones in the sample, about 90% were seen once. General observations from the study: Scientists sampled the repertoires only once the peak T cell response had passed.

A word on this clone: What it binds is not known.

In germline, CDR1 is LGHNA, CDR2 YSLEER. The trim removed 0 bases at V and 3 bases at J, leaving 1 base unmatched. This CDR3 comprises 16 residues. This chain joins TRBV4-3 and TRBJ2-7, with 14 bases lining up with TRBD2. The sequencing used peripheral blood, collected 28 days after the second AZD1222 dose. The sequence was collected from an adult who received the AZD1222 COVID-19 vaccine. The chain's CDR3 is CASSQEGTSGSYEQYF. CDR3 coding DNA: TGCGCCAGCAGCCAAGAAGGGACTAGCGGGAGCTACGAGCAGTACTTC.